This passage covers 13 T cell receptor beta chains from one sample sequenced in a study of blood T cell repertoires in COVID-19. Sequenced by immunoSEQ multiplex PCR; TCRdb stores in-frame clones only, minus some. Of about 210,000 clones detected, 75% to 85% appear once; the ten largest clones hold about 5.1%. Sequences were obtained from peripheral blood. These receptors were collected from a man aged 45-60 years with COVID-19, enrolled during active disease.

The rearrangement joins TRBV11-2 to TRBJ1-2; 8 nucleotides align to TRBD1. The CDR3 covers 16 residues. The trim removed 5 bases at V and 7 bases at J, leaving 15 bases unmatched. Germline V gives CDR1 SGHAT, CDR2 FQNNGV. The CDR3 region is CASSRALGQGSAGYTF. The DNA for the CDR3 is TGTGCCAGCAGCCGTGCACTAGGACAGGGAAGCGCTGGCTACACCTTC.

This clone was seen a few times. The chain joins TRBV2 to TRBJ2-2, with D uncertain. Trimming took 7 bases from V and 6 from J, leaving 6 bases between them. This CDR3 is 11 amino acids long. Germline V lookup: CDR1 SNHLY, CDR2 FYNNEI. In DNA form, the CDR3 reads TGTGCCAGCAAACTCGCCGGGGAGCTGTTTTTT. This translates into CASKLAGELFF. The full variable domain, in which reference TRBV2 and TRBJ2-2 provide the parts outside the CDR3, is EPEVTQTPSHQVTQMGQEVILRCVPISNHLYFYWYRQILGQKVEFLVSFYNNEISEKSEIFDDQFSVERPDGSNFTLKIRSTKLEDSAMYFCASKLAGELFFGEGSRLTVL.

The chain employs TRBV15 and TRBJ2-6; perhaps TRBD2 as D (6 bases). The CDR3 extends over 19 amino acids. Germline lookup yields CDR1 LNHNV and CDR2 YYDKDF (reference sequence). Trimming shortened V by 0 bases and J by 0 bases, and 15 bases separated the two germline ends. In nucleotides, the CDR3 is TGTGCCACCAGCAGAGATTTGTGGAGGGAAAGCTCTGGGGCCAACGTCCTGACTTTC. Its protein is CATSRDLWRESSGANVLTF.

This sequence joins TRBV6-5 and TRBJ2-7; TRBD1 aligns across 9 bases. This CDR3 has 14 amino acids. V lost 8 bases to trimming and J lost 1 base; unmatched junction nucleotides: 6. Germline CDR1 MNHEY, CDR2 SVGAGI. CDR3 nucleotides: TGTGCCAGCGAGACGGACAGGGGTTCCTACGAGCAGTACTTC. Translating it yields CASETDRGSYEQYF.

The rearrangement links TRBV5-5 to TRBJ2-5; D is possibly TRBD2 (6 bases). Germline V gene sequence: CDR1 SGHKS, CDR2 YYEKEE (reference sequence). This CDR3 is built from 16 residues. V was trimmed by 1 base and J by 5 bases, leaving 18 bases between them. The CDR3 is CASSLKEGVSRETQYF. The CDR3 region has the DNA TGTGCCAGCAGCTTGAAGGAGGGTGTCTCAAGGGAGACCCAGTACTTC.

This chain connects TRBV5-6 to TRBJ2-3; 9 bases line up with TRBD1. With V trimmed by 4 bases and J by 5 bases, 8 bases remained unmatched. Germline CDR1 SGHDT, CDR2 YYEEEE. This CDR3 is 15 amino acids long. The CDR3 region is CASSLQGQGQDTQYF. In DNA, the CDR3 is TGTGCCAGCAGCCTCCAGGGACAGGGCCAAGATACGCAGTATTTT.

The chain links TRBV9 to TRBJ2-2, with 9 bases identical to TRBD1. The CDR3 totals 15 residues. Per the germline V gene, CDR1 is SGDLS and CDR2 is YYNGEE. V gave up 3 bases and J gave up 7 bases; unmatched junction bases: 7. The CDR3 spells CASSEWTGASGELFF. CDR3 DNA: TGTGCCAGCAGCGAATGGACAGGGGCAAGCGGGGAGCTGTTTTTT.

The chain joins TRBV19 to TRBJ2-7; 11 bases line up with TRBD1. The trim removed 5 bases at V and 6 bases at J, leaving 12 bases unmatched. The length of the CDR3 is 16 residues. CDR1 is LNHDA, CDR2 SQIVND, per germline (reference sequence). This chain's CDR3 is CASSVGDRGTLGEQYF. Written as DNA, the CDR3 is TGTGCCAGTAGTGTTGGGGACAGGGGGACCCTGGGCGAGCAGTACTTC.

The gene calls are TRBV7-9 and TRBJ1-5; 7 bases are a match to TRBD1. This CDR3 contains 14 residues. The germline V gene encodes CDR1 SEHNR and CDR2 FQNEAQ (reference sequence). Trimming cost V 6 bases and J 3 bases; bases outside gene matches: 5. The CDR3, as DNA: TGTGCCAGCAGTCGGGACAGCCACAATCAGCCCCAGCATTTT. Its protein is CASSRDSHNQPQHF.

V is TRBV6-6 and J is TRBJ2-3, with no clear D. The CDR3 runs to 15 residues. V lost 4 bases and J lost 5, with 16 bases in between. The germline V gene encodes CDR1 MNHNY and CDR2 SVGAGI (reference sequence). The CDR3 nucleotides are TGTGCCAGCAGTTCTAAGCTAGGCTCCCTAGATACGCAGTATTTT. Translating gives CASSSKLGSLDTQYF.

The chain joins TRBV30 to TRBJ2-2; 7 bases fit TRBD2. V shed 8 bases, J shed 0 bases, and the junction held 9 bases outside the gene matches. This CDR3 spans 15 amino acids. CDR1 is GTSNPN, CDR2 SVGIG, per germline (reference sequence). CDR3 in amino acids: CAGSPGGTNTGELFF. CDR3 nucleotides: TGTGCCGGTTCCCCGGGGGGTACGAACACCGGGGAGCTGTTTTTT.

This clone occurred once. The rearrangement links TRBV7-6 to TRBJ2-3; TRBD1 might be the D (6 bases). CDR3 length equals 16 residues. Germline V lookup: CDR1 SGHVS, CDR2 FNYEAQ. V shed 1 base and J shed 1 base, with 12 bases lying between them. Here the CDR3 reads CASSLEGGPGTDTQYF. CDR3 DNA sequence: TGTGCCAGCAGCTTAGAAGGGGGACCGGGCACAGATACGCAGTATTTT.

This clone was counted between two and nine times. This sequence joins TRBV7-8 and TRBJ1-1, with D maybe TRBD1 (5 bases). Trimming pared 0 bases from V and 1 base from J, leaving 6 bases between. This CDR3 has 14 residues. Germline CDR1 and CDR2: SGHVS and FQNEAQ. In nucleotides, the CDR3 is TGTGCCAGCAGCTTAGCAAGGGGGAACACTGAAGCTTTCTTT. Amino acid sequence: CASSLARGNTEAFF.